These T cell receptor beta chains were read from a single sample in a study of T cells expressing NK-cell markers. From its re-call of the 5' RACE reads, TCRdb lists each CDR3 protein once, without DNA. There are a few hundred thousand distinct CDR3 sequences in the sample, with roughly 5.4% held by the top ten. Sample: blood T cells: a sorted CD56 or NKG2C T cell subset, CD4+ or CD8+ T cells, or bulk PBMC T cells (not recorded which). The receptors stem from a man aged 18 to 69 in good health. Each CDR3 is given with its conserved first and last residue.

J | length | V | CDR3
TRBJ2-3 | 17 | TRBV20-1 | CSARLWTVQQITDTQYF
TRBJ1-2 | 13 | TRBV20-1 | CSASSPGGDGYTF
TRBJ2-1 | 15 | TRBV9 | CASSVALGGRNEQFF
TRBJ2-7 | 14 | TRBV12-5 | CASGLSIGGDEQYF
TRBJ1-4 | 12 | TRBV12-3/TRBV12-4 | CASSNLNEKLFF
TRBJ1-2 | 15 | TRBV20-1 | CSARDTGGAGWGYTF
TRBJ2-5 | 15 | TRBV28 | CASSLVGTSVETQYF
TRBJ1-5 | 12 | TRBV2 | CASRMRNQPQHF
TRBJ1-2 | 15 | TRBV7-3 | CASSSDPTGGSGYTF
TRBJ1-1 | 12 | TRBV18 | CASSPLSGEAFF
TRBJ1-5 | 15 | TRBV10-3 | CAISERAGGNQPQHF
TRBJ2-3 | 14 | TRBV7-9 | CASSSSGGTDTQYF
TRBJ2-7 | 15 | TRBV7-9 | CASSLGTSGEEEQYF
TRBJ2-3 | 17 | TRBV5-1 | CASSHGLAGGSTDTQYF
TRBJ1-5 | 16 | TRBV10-3 | CAISDQGKGSNQPQHF
TRBJ2-1 | 15 | TRBV20-1 | CSARPFGITSGGMFF
TRBJ2-7 | 13 | TRBV5-5 | CASSIRGYYEQYF
TRBJ2-3 | 15 | TRBV20-1 | CSARILTGGPNTQYF
TRBJ2-5 | 15 | TRBV9 | CASSVQGTVQETQYF
TRBJ1-2 | 13 | TRBV6-2/TRBV6-3 | CASHHGVTYGYTF